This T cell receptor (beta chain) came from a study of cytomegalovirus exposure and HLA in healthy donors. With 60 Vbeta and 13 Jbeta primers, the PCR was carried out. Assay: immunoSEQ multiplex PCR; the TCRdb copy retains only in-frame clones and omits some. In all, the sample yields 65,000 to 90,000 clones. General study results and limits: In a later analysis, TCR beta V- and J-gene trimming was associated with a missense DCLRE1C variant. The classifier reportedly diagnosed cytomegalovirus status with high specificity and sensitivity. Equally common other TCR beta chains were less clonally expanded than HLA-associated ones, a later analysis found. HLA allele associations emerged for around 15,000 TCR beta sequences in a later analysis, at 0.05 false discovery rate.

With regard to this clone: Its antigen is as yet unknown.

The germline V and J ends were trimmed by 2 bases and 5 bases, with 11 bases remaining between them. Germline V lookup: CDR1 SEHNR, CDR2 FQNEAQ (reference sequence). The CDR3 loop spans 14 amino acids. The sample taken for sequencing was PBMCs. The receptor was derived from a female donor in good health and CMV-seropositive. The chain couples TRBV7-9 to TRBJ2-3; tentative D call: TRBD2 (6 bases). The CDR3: CASSLTGVIDTQYF. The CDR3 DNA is TGTGCCAGCAGCTTAACGGGAGTCATAGATACGCAGTATTTT.